This T cell receptor beta chain was captured in a study of vaccination effects on CD4 cells after COVID-19. Study context: Every participant took two doses of the BNT162b2 or mRNA-1273 vaccine. Sampling of a couple of convalescent patients took place 16 days and one week prior to vaccination.

Only in-frame clones appear in the TCRdb table, and some are missing; sequencing was by immunoSEQ multiplex PCR. Of about 22,000 clones in the sample, more than 70% were seen once. Under the ViraFEST assay, PBMC were stimulated with viral peptide pools so that antigen-specific CD4+ T cells expanded. Sequencing was performed afterwards. Subsequent to 10 days of culture, CD4+ T cells were isolated. PCR-confirmed SARS-CoV-2 infection occurred in the person between March and December 2020. Cells had half their medium changed to IL-2 medium on days 3 and 7. The germline gives CDR1 SEHNR, CDR2 FQNEAQ (reference sequence). CDR3 size: 14 residues. V lost 1 base and J 1 base, leaving 7 bases between the germline ends. Notes on the study in general: Marked contraction was observed in infection-induced and vaccine-induced clones late after vaccination.

Regarding this clone: Its antigen remains unidentified.

This clonotype was obtained from a human donor who had a prior SARS-CoV-2 infection. The sample here was CD4+ T cells from PBMCs cultured with SARS-CoV-2 spike peptides, taken before COVID-19 vaccination. The rearrangement uses TRBV7-9 and TRBJ1-2; no reliable D call. CDR3 bases: TGTGCCAGCAGCTTAGGGGCGGGTAACTATGGCTACACCTTC. It translates to CASSLGAGNYGYTF.